This T cell receptor (beta chain) was obtained from a study of T cell responses to AZD1222 COVID-19 vaccine. Germline CDR1 reads LGHDT; CDR2 reads YNNKEL (reference sequence). Trimming at V came to 6 bases and at J to 0 bases, leaving 15 bases not matched to a gene. This CDR3 is 19 amino acids long. Clones were sequenced by immunoSEQ multiplex PCR, and TCRdb holds only the in-frame ones, with some missing. This table holds some 170,000 clones, just over 90% found once. The chain recombines TRBV3-1 (or the pseudogene TRBV3-2) with TRBJ2-7; TRBD2 aligns across 12 bases. The source of this sequence is an adult in good health. The input for sequencing was peripheral blood, taken on day 0 of MenACWY control vaccination. CDR3 DNA: TGTGCCAGCAGTCCCTATACCGGGACTAGCGGGCCCAGCTCCTACGAGCAGTACTTC. The encoded protein is CASSPYTGTSGPSSYEQYF.